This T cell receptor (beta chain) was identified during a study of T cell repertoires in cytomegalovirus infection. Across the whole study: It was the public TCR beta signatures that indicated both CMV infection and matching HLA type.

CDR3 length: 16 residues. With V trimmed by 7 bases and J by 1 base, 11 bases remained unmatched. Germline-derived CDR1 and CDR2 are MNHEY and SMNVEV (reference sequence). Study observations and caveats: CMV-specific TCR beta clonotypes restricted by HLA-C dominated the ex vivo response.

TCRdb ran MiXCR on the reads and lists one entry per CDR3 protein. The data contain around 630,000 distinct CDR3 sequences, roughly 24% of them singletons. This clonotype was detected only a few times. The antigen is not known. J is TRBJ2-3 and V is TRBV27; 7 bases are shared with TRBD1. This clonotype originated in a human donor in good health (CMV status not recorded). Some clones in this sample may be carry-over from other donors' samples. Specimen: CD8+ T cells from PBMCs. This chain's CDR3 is CASKGSGGHRTDTQYF. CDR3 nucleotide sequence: TGTGCCAGCAAGGGGTCAGGGGGACACCGCACAGATACGCAGTATTTT.